This T cell receptor (beta chain) comes out of a study of blood T cell repertoires in COVID-19. In the authors' methods: By means of reference gene primer amplification, nucleated cell counts were estimated. Sequenced by immunoSEQ multiplex PCR; TCRdb stores in-frame clones only, minus some. The V and J calls and clone size are taken from that table; D and trimming were inferred from the DNA. This repertoire shows 450,000 or so clones, approximately 90% found once; its top ten account for roughly 1.6%. Germline trimming cut 3 bases from V and 0 bases from J; bases unmatched to any gene: 10. The CDR3 is 18 amino acids. Germline V gene data show CDR1 as DFQATT and CDR2 as SNEGSKA (reference sequence).

The V and J genes are TRBV20-1 and TRBJ2-1; 11 bases fit TRBD2. The sequence derives from a woman in her thirties or forties with COVID-19, enrolled during active disease. Sequencing used peripheral blood. In nucleotides, the CDR3 is TGCAGTGCTAGTATAACTAGCGGGAGCGGGATCTCCTACAATGAGCAGTTCTTC. Translation gives CSASITSGSGISYNEQFF.